This is a list of T cell receptor beta chains from one sample in a study of cytomegalovirus exposure and HLA in healthy donors. Repertoires were generated with immunoSEQ multiplex PCR, while TCRdb's copy carries only in-frame clones and drops some. The top ten hold about 15% of the sample, which has about 180,000 clones, 85% seen once. Sequencing input: PBMCs. These receptor sequences come from a man younger than 30 in good health and CMV-seropositive. CDR3s include the opening cysteine and the closing phenylalanine or tryptophan. The D gene is left open where the match is weak. Clone size is stated in some rows and not others, as once, few, many or a class when expanded.

j_gene,v_gene,abundance,d_gene,CDR3nt,CDR3aa
TRBJ1-4,TRBV9,.,TRBD1,TGTGCCAGCAGCACGACAGGGTCTAATGAAAAACTGTTTTTT,CASSTTGSNEKLFF
TRBJ2-7,TRBV27,.,TRBD1,TGTGCCAGCAGTTTTCGGCCCCAGGGGGTCTCCTACGAGCAGTACTTC,CASSFRPQGVSYEQYF
TRBJ2-7,TRBV6-1,few,.,TGTGCCAGCGCCTATAGCGCGTCCTACGAGCAGTACTTC,CASAYSASYEQYF
TRBJ2-5,TRBV28,.,TRBD1,TGTGCCAGCAGCCCCTCCGGGACAGGGGAAGAGACCCAGTACTTC,CASSPSGTGEETQYF
TRBJ2-5,TRBV25-1,.,.,TGTGCCAGCAGGGAGGACGTACAAGAGACCCAGTACTTC,CASREDVQETQYF
TRBJ1-3,TRBV6-6,.,.,TGTGCCAGCAACTTCCTAGGGGGGGGGCGCCGAAACACCATATATTTT,CASNFLGGGRRNTIYF
TRBJ2-7,TRBV6-1,.,.,TGTGCCAGCAGTGAAGTAGGAGACAGTTCCTACGAGCAGTACTTC,CASSEVGDSSYEQYF
TRBJ2-7,TRBV2,few,.,TGTGCCAGCAGTGAAGCGGAGTTGTCCTACGAGCAGTACTTC,CASSEAELSYEQYF
TRBJ1-2,TRBV6-5,few,.,.,CASSTRDFRGYTF
TRBJ2-5,TRBV30,.,TRBD1,TGTGCCTGGAGCCCACAGGGGGAGACCCAGTACTTC,CAWSPQGETQYF
TRBJ1-1,TRBV6-5,.,.,TGTGCCAGCAGTTATTTTAGGACAGTGAGGAACACTGAAGCTTTCTTT,CASSYFRTVRNTEAFF
TRBJ2-7,TRBV19,.,.,TGTGCCAGTAGTCGTCAGGGGACCGGCGAGCAGTACTTC,CASSRQGTGEQYF
TRBJ1-2,TRBV28,.,TRBD1,TGTGCCAGCAGTTTCGACAGGGCCTATGGCTACACCTTC,CASSFDRAYGYTF
TRBJ1-1,TRBV7-9,.,.,TGTGCCAGCAGCTCAGGGCCATCTGAAGCTTTCTTT,CASSSGPSEAFF
TRBJ1-1,TRBV25-1,once,TRBD1,TGTGCCAGCAGTGTTTCAGGGGGCGTCACTGAAGCTTTCTTT,CASSVSGGVTEAFF
TRBJ1-1,TRBV7-9,.,.,TGTGCCAGCAGCTCCCCTCCGGACATCATGAACACTGAAGCTTTCTTT,CASSSPPDIMNTEAFF
TRBJ1-2,TRBV11-2,few,.,TGTGCCAGCAGCTTCGACAGGAGCTATGGCTACACCTTC,CASSFDRSYGYTF
TRBJ1-5,TRBV15,.,.,TGTGCCACCAGCAGAGATTTGAGCGAGCCCCAGCATTTT,CATSRDLSEPQHF
TRBJ2-5,TRBV4-1,.,.,TGCGCCAGCAGGGGGCCCGGGGGGACCCAGTACTTC,CASRGPGGTQYF
TRBJ2-1,TRBV19,.,.,TGTGCCAGCAGACGGACAGACTCAAGCTCCTACAATGAGCAGTTCTTC,CASRRTDSSSYNEQFF
TRBJ2-5,TRBV2,once,TRBD1,TGTGCCAGCAGTTTGAAAACAGGGGCCCAAGAGACCCAGTACTTC,CASSLKTGAQETQYF
TRBJ1-1,TRBV5-4,.,TRBD1,TGTGCCAGCAGCACGGGACAGGGGAACACTGAAGCTTTCTTT,CASSTGQGNTEAFF
TRBJ1-2,TRBV28,.,.,TGTGCCAGCAAACCGGGGGTTCCACGTAACTATGGCTACACCTTC,CASKPGVPRNYGYTF
TRBJ1-4,TRBV2,.,.,TGTGCCAGCAGTGATTCAGGGAATGAAAAACTGTTTTTT,CASSDSGNEKLFF
TRBJ1-4,TRBV11-2,.,.,TGTGCCAGCAGTGAAAAGGGGGATTGGACTAATGAAAAACTGTTTTTT,CASSEKGDWTNEKLFF
TRBJ1-1,TRBV11-3,.,.,TGTGCCAGCAGCTTAGTTGCCGGGGAGGTGAACACTGAAGCTTTCTTT,CASSLVAGEVNTEAFF
TRBJ1-6,TRBV5-6,.,.,TGTGCCAGCAGCTTTTGGGCAGGGCTAAATAGTTCACCCCTCCACTTT,CASSFWAGLNSSPLHF
TRBJ1-5,TRBV2,.,.,TGTGCCAGCAGTCTACAGCTTAGCAATCAGCCCCAGCATTTT,CASSLQLSNQPQHF
TRBJ2-2,TRBV6-1,once,.,TGTGCCAGCAGAGCCCCTCCAGGGAGGGGGGGGGAGCTGTTTTTT,CASRAPPGRGGELFF
TRBJ1-2,TRBV28,.,TRBD1,TGTGCCAGCAGTGCAGGCGGGACAGGGGTTGGCTACACCTTC,CASSAGGTGVGYTF
TRBJ2-2,TRBV11-2,.,.,TGTGCCAGCAGCCTAAACACCGGGGAGCTGTTTTTT,CASSLNTGELFF
TRBJ2-7,TRBV6-5,.,TRBD1,TGTGCCAGCAGTTTAGACAGGGCGACCTACGAGCAGTACTTC,CASSLDRATYEQYF
TRBJ1-5,TRBV29-1,.,TRBD1,TGCAGCGTTGGGACAGGGGGACAGCCCCAGCATTTT,CSVGTGGQPQHF
TRBJ2-3,TRBV18,.,TRBD2,TGTGCCAGCTCACCGGCGGGGGGGCCCGCAGATACGCAGTATTTT,CASSPAGGPADTQYF
TRBJ2-3,TRBV7-6,.,TRBD2,TGTGCCAGCAGCTTAGCCGGCGGGAGGGGAGATACGCAGTATTTT,CASSLAGGRGDTQYF
TRBJ2-7,TRBV18,.,.,TGTGCCAGCTCACCACAAGGGGTGGCCTCCTACGAGCAGTACTTC,CASSPQGVASYEQYF
TRBJ1-6,TRBV28,.,.,TGTGCCAGCAGCCCGGACACATATAATTCACCCCTCCACTTT,CASSPDTYNSPLHF
TRBJ2-7,TRBV7-9,.,.,TGTGCCAGCAGCAATCCACAGGCAGGTTTCTACGAGCAGTACTTC,CASSNPQAGFYEQYF
TRBJ2-7,TRBV27,many,.,TGTGCCAGCATAACTCAATCGGAGCAGTACTTC,CASITQSEQYF
TRBJ2-7,TRBV6-1,.,.,TGTGCCAGCAGTAAAGCGTCAGGGATTGGGGAGCAGTACTTC,CASSKASGIGEQYF
TRBJ1-1,TRBV7-6,.,.,TGTGCCAGCAGCTTAGCACAAGACACTGAAGCTTTCTTT,CASSLAQDTEAFF
TRBJ2-1,TRBV15,.,TRBD2,TGTGCCACCAGCAGAGGACTAGCGGAGAATGAGCAGTTCTTC,CATSRGLAENEQFF
TRBJ2-2,TRBV5-1,.,TRBD2,TGCGCCAGCAGCTTCGGGACTAGCGGGAGAGAGGGCGGGGAGCTGTTTTTT,CASSFGTSGREGGELFF
TRBJ1-6,TRBV6-1,.,TRBD1,TGTGCCAGCAGTGAAGCCACGACAGGGAATTCACCCCTCCACTTT,CASSEATTGNSPLHF
TRBJ1-5,TRBV27,once,.,TGTGCCAGCAGAACTCAGGGCAGGGGCCAGCCCCAGCATTTT,CASRTQGRGQPQHF
TRBJ1-4,TRBV2,.,TRBD1,TGTGCCAGCAGTGACCCGGGACAGTATGCAACTAATGAAAAACTGTTTTTT,CASSDPGQYATNEKLFF
TRBJ2-1,TRBV4-1,.,.,TGCGCCAGCAGCCAAGCCGGGGGTCCCTACAATGAGCAGTTCTTC,CASSQAGGPYNEQFF